These 7 T cell receptor beta chains originate from one sample sequenced in a study of shared clonotypes between healthy human individuals. Sequencing was performed with immunoSEQ multiplex PCR; in TCRdb, only in-frame clones are kept and a portion is missing. The sample shows over a million clones, about 75% of them seen only once. Material for sequencing was memory CD4+ T cells sorted from blood. Subset defined: CD45RA-negative fraction. All receptors derive from a man aged 18-30 years in good health.

V and J are TRBV7-2 and TRBJ2-3; 7 bases agree with TRBD2. CDR1 and CDR2 from the germline V gene are SGHTA and FQGNSA. The CDR3 loop spans 13 amino acids. The V gene end was trimmed by 8 bases and the J gene end by 1 base; junction bases not matched to a gene: 3. The DNA for the CDR3 is TGTGCCAGCTCTACTAGCGGCACAGATACGCAGTATTTT. Residues: CASSTSGTDTQYF.

Points on this clone: Germline and junction disagree at one end, which may indicate a read error. This sequence joins TRBV5-1 and TRBJ1-5; no clear D gene. The CDR3 covers 15 residues. Germline V lookup: CDR1 SGHRS, CDR2 YFSETQ. The CDR3 nucleotides read TGTGCCAGCAGCTTGTTCGGGATGGGCAATCAGCCCCAGCATTTT. It encodes CASSLFGMGNQPQHF.

Concerning this clone itself: Within the sample, other DNA sequences also encode this same CDR3. This chain uses TRBV7-2 with TRBJ2-7; the match to TRBD1 covers 7 bases. Germline V gene sequence: CDR1 SGHTA, CDR2 FQGNSA. CDR3 length equals 13 residues. Trimming removed 6 bases from V and 3 bases from J; junction bases left unmatched: 5. The CDR3 region is CASSYRQGYEQYF. CDR3 DNA: TGTGCCAGCAGTTACAGACAGGGCTACGAGCAGTACTTC.

This clone has a handful of counts. The CDR3 spells CATSRSSLAEQYF. DNA of the CDR3: TGTGCCACCAGCAGATCTAGTTTAGCAGAGCAGTACTTC. The chain couples TRBV15 to TRBJ2-7; D remains ambiguous. Deletions cut 2 bases from V and 7 bases from J, with 12 bases between. Germline CDR1 and CDR2: LNHNV and YYDKDF (reference sequence). The CDR3 loop spans 13 amino acids.

The chain uses TRBV10-3 and TRBJ1-5, with 7 bases aligning to TRBD1. Trimming removed 2 bases from V and 2 bases from J; junction bases left unmatched: 3. The CDR3 consists of 15 residues. Germline CDR1 reads ENHRY; CDR2 reads SYGVKD. CDR3 amino acids: CAISERQGGNQPQHF. In DNA form, the CDR3 reads TGTGCCATCAGTGAGCGACAGGGAGGCAATCAGCCCCAGCATTTT.

About this clone itself: Other nucleotide sequences from this sample produce the same CDR3. This sequence joins TRBV18 and TRBJ1-4, with 8 bases identical to TRBD1. Germline assignment: CDR1 KGHSH and CDR2 LQKENI. V was pared by 3 bases and J by 7 bases, with 4 bases of the junction left unmatched. The CDR3 is 14 amino acids. The CDR3 DNA sequence: TGTGCCAGCTCACCGACAGGGGTTGGTGAAAAACTGTTTTTT. Encoded protein: CASSPTGVGEKLFF.

The gene calls are TRBV18 and TRBJ2-7; D remains ambiguous. Germline V lookup: CDR1 KGHSH, CDR2 LQKENI. The germline V and J ends were trimmed by 6 bases and 6 bases, with 15 bases remaining between them. The CDR3 runs 13 residues. CDR3 sequence: CASSLGTQREQYF. CDR3 in DNA: TGTGCCAGCTCCCTCGGAACCCAGCGCGAGCAGTACTTC.